This TCR beta chain was identified in a study of T cell repertoires in cytomegalovirus infection. Study-wide background: Well-studied HLA-B-restricted CMV epitopes were used in the study alongside recently identified HLA-C-restricted ones. CMV infection plus the matching HLA type was flagged by public TCR beta signatures.

CDR1 is SGHVS, CDR2 FQNEAQ, per germline. This CDR3 comprises 15 residues. The germline V and J ends were trimmed by 6 bases and 0 bases, with 14 bases remaining between them. TCRdb processed the reads anew with MiXCR; each CDR3 protein has one entry. The table has fewer than 850,000 distinct CDR3 sequences, about 29% seen once. The sample holds a few counts of this clonotype. Its antigen is unknown. The sequencing here drew on cultured CD8+ T cells from PBMCs, taken from culture after CMV antigen stimulation. This rearrangement joins TRBV7-8 to TRBJ1-1; a possible D gene is TRBD1 (5 bases). This TCR came from a human donor in good health (CMV status not recorded). Some clones in this sample may be carry-over from other donors' samples. This CDR3 reads CASSDWGSLNTEAFF. The CDR3 DNA reads as TGTGCCAGCAGTGACTGGGGCAGCTTGAACACTGAAGCTTTCTTT.